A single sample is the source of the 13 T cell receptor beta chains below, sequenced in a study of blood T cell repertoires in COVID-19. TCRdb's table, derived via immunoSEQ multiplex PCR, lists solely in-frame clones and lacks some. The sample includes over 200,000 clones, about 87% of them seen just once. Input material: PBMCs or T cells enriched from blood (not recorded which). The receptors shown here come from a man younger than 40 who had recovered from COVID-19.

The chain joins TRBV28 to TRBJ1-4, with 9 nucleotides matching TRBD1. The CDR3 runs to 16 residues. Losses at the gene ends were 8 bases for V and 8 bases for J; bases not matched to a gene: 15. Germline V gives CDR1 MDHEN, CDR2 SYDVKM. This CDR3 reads CASARFGGQGGEKLFF. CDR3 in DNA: TGTGCCAGCGCCAGGTTCGGGGGACAGGGAGGGGAAAAACTGTTTTTT.

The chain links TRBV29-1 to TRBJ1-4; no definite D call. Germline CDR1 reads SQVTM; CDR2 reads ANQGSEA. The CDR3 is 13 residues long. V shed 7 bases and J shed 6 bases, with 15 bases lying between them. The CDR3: CSGKQNWDEKLFF. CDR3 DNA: TGCAGCGGCAAACAGAATTGGGATGAAAAACTGTTTTTT.

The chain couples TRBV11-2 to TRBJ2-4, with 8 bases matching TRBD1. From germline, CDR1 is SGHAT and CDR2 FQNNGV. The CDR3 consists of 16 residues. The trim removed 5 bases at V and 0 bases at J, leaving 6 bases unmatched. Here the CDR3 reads CASSAGTGEAKNIQYF. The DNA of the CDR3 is TGTGCCAGCAGCGCCGGGACAGGAGAAGCCAAAAACATTCAGTACTTC.

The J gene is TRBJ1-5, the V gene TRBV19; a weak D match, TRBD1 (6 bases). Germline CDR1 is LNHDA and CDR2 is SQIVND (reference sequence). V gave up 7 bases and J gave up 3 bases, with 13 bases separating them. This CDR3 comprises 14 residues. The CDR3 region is CASNERGINQPQHF. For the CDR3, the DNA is TGTGCCAGTAATGAGAGGGGGATCAATCAGCCCCAGCATTTT.

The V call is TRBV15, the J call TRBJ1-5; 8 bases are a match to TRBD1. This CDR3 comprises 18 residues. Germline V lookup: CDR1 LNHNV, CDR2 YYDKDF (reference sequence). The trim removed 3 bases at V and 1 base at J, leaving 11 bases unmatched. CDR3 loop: CATSSSYNRGGSNQPQHF. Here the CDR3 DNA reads TGTGCCACCAGCAGCAGCTATAACAGGGGGGGGAGCAATCAGCCCCAGCATTTT.

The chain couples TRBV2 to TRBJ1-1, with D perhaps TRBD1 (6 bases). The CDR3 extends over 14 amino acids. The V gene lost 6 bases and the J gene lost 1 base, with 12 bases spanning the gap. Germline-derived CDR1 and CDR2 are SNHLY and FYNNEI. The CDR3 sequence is CASRKNRENTEAFF. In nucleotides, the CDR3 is TGTGCCAGCAGGAAAAACAGGGAGAACACTGAAGCTTTCTTT. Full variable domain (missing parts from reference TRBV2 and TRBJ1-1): EPEVTQTPSHQVTQMGQEVILRCVPISNHLYFYWYRQILGQKVEFLVSFYNNEISEKSEIFDDQFSVERPDGSNFTLKIRSTKLEDSAMYFCASRKNRENTEAFFGQGTRLTVV.

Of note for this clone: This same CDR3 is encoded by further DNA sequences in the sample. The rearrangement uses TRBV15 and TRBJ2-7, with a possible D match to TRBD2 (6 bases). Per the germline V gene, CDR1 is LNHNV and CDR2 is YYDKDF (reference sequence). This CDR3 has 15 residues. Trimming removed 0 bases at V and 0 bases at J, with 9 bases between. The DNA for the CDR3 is TGTGCCACCAGCAGAGATCCCGGGAGCTCCTACGAGCAGTACTTC. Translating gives CATSRDPGSSYEQYF.

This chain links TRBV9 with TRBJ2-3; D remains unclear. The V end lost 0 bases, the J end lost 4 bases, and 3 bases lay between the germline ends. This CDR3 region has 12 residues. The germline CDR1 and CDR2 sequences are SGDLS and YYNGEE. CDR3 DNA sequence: TGTGCCAGCAGCGTAGCGGCAGATACGCAGTATTTT. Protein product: CASSVAADTQYF.

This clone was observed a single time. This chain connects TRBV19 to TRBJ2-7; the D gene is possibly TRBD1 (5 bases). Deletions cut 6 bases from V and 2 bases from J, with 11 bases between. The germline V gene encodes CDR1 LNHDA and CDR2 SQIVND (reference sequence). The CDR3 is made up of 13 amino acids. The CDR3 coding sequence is TGTGCCAGTAGCGAGGACATAGCCTACGAGCAGTACTTC. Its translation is CASSEDIAYEQYF.

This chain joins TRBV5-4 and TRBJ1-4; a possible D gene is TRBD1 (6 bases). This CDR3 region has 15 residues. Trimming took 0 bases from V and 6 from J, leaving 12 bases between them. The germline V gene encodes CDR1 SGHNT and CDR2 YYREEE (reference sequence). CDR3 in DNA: TGTGCCAGCAGCTTGGCGCCAGGGGTCGATGAAAAACTGTTTTTT. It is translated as CASSLAPGVDEKLFF.

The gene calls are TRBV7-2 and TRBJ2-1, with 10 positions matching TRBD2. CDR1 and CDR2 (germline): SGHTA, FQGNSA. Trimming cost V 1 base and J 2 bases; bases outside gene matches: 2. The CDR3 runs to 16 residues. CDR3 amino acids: CASSLDLAGAYNEQFF. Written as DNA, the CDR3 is TGTGCCAGCAGCTTAGATCTAGCGGGGGCCTACAATGAGCAGTTCTTC.

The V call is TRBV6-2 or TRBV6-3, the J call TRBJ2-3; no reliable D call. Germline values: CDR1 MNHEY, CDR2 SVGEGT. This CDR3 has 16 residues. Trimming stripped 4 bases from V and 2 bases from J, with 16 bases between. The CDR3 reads CASSSPEEKNTDTQYF. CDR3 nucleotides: TGTGCCAGCAGTTCCCCAGAAGAAAAGAACACAGATACGCAGTATTTT.

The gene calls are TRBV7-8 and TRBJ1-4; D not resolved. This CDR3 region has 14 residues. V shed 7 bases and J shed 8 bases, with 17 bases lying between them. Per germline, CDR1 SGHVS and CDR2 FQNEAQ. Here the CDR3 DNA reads TGTGCCAGCAACAACCCTCCGAGGGAGGAAAAACTGTTTTTT. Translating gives CASNNPPREEKLFF. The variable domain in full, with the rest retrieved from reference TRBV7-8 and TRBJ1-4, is GAGVSQSPRYKVAKRGQDVALRCDPISGHVSLFWYQQALGQGPEFLTYFQNEAQLDKSGLPSDRFFAERPEGSVSTLKIQRTQQEDSAVYLCASNNPPREEKLFFGSGTQLSVL.